The rows below give T cell receptor beta chains drawn from one sample of a study of beta chain features in type 1 diabetes. Method: immunoSEQ multiplex PCR; TCRdb's copy keeps in-frame clones and lacks some. The data show about 140,000 clones, 9% to 10% seen once. Input material: central memory CD4+ T cells from blood. The source of these receptors is a middle-aged woman in good health. Both conserved end residues are part of each CDR3. A D gene is named only where the DNA matches it firmly. Some rows mark clone size as missing; the rest say once, few, many or name a class of expanded clone.

abundance	v_gene	d_gene	j_gene	CDR3nt	CDR3aa
few	TRBV6-4	TRBD2	TRBJ2-7	TGTGCCAGCACCGGGACTAGCGGGGGGTACGGGCTCTACGAGCAGTACTTC	CASTGTSGGYGLYEQYF
.	TRBV2	.	TRBJ1-1	TGTGCCAGCAGTGAAAGCAAAGCTGAAGCTTTCTTT	CASSESKAEAFF
few	TRBV6-6	.	TRBJ1-5	TGTGCCAGCAGTCCTCTCTACAGCAATCAGCCCCAGCATTTT	CASSPLYSNQPQHF
few	TRBV5-1	.	TRBJ1-5	TGCGCCAGCAGCTTGGGTCCGAATCAGCCCCAGCATTTT	CASSLGPNQPQHF
.	TRBV2	.	TRBJ2-7	TGTGCCAGCAGTCCCCTGAGTCGCTACGAGCAGTACTTC	CASSPLSRYEQYF
few	TRBV4-2	.	TRBJ1-3	TGTGCCAGCAGCCAAGTTGGAGTCCGAAGCTCTGGAAACACCATATATTTT	CASSQVGVRSSGNTIYF
.	TRBV23-1	.	TRBJ2-7	TGCGCCAGCAGTCATAGGGGGTTTGGGGAGCAGTACTTC	CASSHRGFGEQYF
few	TRBV7-8	.	TRBJ1-1	TGTGCCAGCAGCTTGGCCGAGCGAGCTTTCTTT	CASSLAERAFF
few	TRBV7-9	TRBD1	TRBJ1-2	TGTGCCAGCAGCCGCCGGGACAGCAGTAACTATGGCTACACCTTC	CASSRRDSSNYGYTF
few	TRBV6-5	.	TRBJ2-6	TGTGCCAGCAGTCTTCAGGGGGCCAACGTCCTGACTTTC	CASSLQGANVLTF
.	TRBV11-3	.	TRBJ2-1	TGTGCCAGCAGCTTAGGGACAGCGTCCTACAATGAGCAGTTCTTC	CASSLGTASYNEQFF
.	TRBV5-1	TRBD1	TRBJ1-6	TGCGCCAGCAGCTTGGCTACAGGGGGCAACTCCTATAATTCACCCCTCCACTTT	CASSLATGGNSYNSPLHF
few	TRBV27	.	TRBJ2-5	TGTGCCAGCGGCGCGGGGTTTCGGGAGACCCAGTACTTC	CASGAGFRETQYF
.	TRBV9	TRBD1	TRBJ1-2	TGTGCCAGCAGCGTAGTAGCAGGGGGCCCGTTCGATGGCTACACCTTC	CASSVVAGGPFDGYTF
few	TRBV19	TRBD1	TRBJ2-7	TGTGCCAGTAGTAGCCGGACAGGGAGCGCCTACGAGCAGTACTTC	CASSSRTGSAYEQYF
many	TRBV11-2	TRBD2	TRBJ2-3	TGTGCCAGCAGCTTATTCCGGCGGGGGGGCGATACGCAGTATTTT	CASSLFRRGGDTQYF
.	TRBV11-2	TRBD1	TRBJ1-6	TGTGCCAGCAGCCCACTCGGAGGGGGCGATAATTCACCCCTCCACTTT	CASSPLGGGDNSPLHF
few	TRBV11-2	TRBD2	TRBJ2-3	TGTGCCAGCAGCTCGGCCGGACTAGCGGGTAGCACAGATACGCAGTATTTT	CASSSAGLAGSTDTQYF
.	TRBV28	TRBD2	TRBJ2-2	TGTGCCAGCAGTGAAGCGGGGGGGCGACGAGGGGAGCTGTTTTTT	CASSEAGGRRGELFF
.	TRBV7-8	TRBD1	TRBJ2-4	TGTGCCAGCAGCTTAGTTGGACAGGGATTCGCTTGGGACATTCAGTACTTC	CASSLVGQGFAWDIQYF
.	TRBV5-6	.	TRBJ2-5	TGTGCCAGCGGGTCTGGCACAGTAAAAGAGACCCAGTACTTC	CASGSGTVKETQYF
many	TRBV5-4	.	TRBJ2-3	TGTGCCAGCAGCTCGATAACTAGCACAGATACGCAGTATTTT	CASSSITSTDTQYF
.	TRBV27	.	TRBJ1-4	TGTGCCAGCCGTGGAGCACCTAATGAAAAACTGTTTTTT	CASRGAPNEKLFF
.	TRBV6-5	.	TRBJ2-1	TGTGCCGTCACTCGCTCAGGGGACGGCAATGAGCAGTTCTTC	CAVTRSGDGNEQFF
many	TRBV15	TRBD1	TRBJ1-2	TGTGCCACCAGTACCGGGACAGGGGGCGGCTACACCTTC	CATSTGTGGGYTF
few	TRBV6-5	.	TRBJ2-3	TGTGCCAGCAGTGAACTAGGGGAGGCATCCGCGCAGTATTTT	CASSELGEASAQYF
many	TRBV7-9	.	TRBJ1-4	TGTGCCAGCAGCGGCCCAGAACTGTTTTTT	CASSGPELFF
few	TRBV5-1	.	TRBJ2-5	TGCGCCAGCAGGGTCGGGAGTCGTTGGCAAGAGACCCAGTACTTC	CASRVGSRWQETQYF
.	TRBV4-3	TRBD2	TRBJ2-2	TGCGCCAGCAGCCAAGTGGGGCTAGCGGTGAACACCGGGGAGCTGTTTTTT	CASSQVGLAVNTGELFF
.	TRBV6-1	.	TRBJ1-1	TGTGCCACCTCCTTTTTTAACACTGAAGCTTTCTTT	CATSFFNTEAFF
few	TRBV7-9	.	TRBJ2-7	TGTGCCAGCAGCCAAGACCGAGCGAGCTCCTACGAGCAGTACTTC	CASSQDRASSYEQYF
few	TRBV6-1	TRBD1	TRBJ2-4	TGTGCCAGCAGTCCTCGACAGGGAACCGGAAACATTCAGTACTTC	CASSPRQGTGNIQYF
.	TRBV27	.	TRBJ2-5	TGTGCCAGCAGGAGACAGTTAGAAGAGACCCAGTACTTC	CASRRQLEETQYF
.	TRBV9	.	TRBJ2-3	TGTGCCAGCAGCCCACTGACAGGACTCGGCACAGATACGCAGTATTTT	CASSPLTGLGTDTQYF
.	TRBV5-1	.	TRBJ1-2	TGCGCCAGCAGCTTGGAATCCGGAGATGGCTACACCTTC	CASSLESGDGYTF
.	TRBV2	.	TRBJ2-6	TGTGCCAGCAGTGAAGGAGTCTCTGGGGCCAACGTCCTGACTTTC	CASSEGVSGANVLTF
many	TRBV7-9	TRBD1	TRBJ2-7	TGTGCCAGCAGCTTAGCGGGACAGCACTACGAGCAGTACTTC	CASSLAGQHYEQYF
few	TRBV5-1	TRBD1	TRBJ1-6	TGCGCCAGCAGCTTATGGCAGGGGGTAGGGTCACCCCTCCACTTT	CASSLWQGVGSPLHF
few	TRBV5-6	.	TRBJ2-6	TGTGCCAGCAGCTCCCTCGACGTCCTGACTTTC	CASSSLDVLTF
.	TRBV29-1	TRBD1	TRBJ1-3	TGCAGCGCATCCAGGGGGCCTGGAAACACCATATATTTT	CSASRGPGNTIYF
few	TRBV6-5	.	TRBJ2-5	TGTGCCAGCAGCTTTACAGGGAAAGAGACCCAGTACTTC	CASSFTGKETQYF
.	TRBV6-5	TRBD1	TRBJ1-1	TGTGCCAGCAGTTACTTACCGACAGGGTCCGCTGAAGCTTTCTTT	CASSYLPTGSAEAFF
.	TRBV7-2	TRBD2	TRBJ2-3	TGTGCCAGCAGCCAGGGGGTACTAGCGGGGGGGACAGATACGCAGTATTTT	CASSQGVLAGGTDTQYF
few	TRBV7-8	.	TRBJ2-6	TGTGCCAGCAGCTGGGCCTGGCCGTCTGCCAACGTCCTGACTTTC	CASSWAWPSANVLTF
.	TRBV7-2	TRBD1	TRBJ1-2	TGTGCCAGCAGCCCACAGGGGGCAAACTATGGCTACACCTTC	CASSPQGANYGYTF
.	TRBV25-1	TRBD1	TRBJ1-2	TGTGCCAGCAGTGACCAGGGGGGTCGTGGCTACACCTTC	CASSDQGGRGYTF
few	TRBV5-6	.	TRBJ1-1	TGTGCCAGCAGTTCCGGGGGGCGGAACACTGAAGCTTTCTTT	CASSSGGRNTEAFF
.	TRBV21-1	.	TRBJ2-7	TGTGCCAGCACCGCGAGGGACAGGGATGATAGCGAGCAGTACTTC	CASTARDRDDSEQYF
.	TRBV4-1	.	TRBJ1-1	TGCGCCAGCAGCCAGCCCGCGGGGATCATGAACACTGAAGCTTTCTTT	CASSQPAGIMNTEAFF
.	TRBV11-2	TRBD2	TRBJ2-3	TGTGCCAGCAGCCCCTGGACTAGCCGGTCCCCCACAGATACGCAGTATTTT	CASSPWTSRSPTDTQYF
few	TRBV14	TRBD1	TRBJ1-2	TGTGCCAGCAGCCAAGGAACAGGGGCCCATGGCTACACCTTC	CASSQGTGAHGYTF
many	TRBV13	TRBD2	TRBJ2-1	TGTGCCAGCAGCATTACGGGACGGCTCCAGCCCCGCGGGGGTTACAATGAGCAGTTCTTC	CASSITGRLQPRGGYNEQFF
.	TRBV11-2	TRBD2	TRBJ2-7	TGTGCCAGCAGCCTTGGGACTAGCGGAAGCTACGAGCAGTACTTC	CASSLGTSGSYEQYF
few	TRBV5-1	TRBD1	TRBJ1-1	TGCGCCAGCAGCTTGCAGGGGGGAATGAACACTGAAGCTTTCTTT	CASSLQGGMNTEAFF
.	TRBV7-8	.	TRBJ1-5	TGTGCCAGCAGCACCGTCGACCGGGTCTACAATCAGCCCCAGCATTTT	CASSTVDRVYNQPQHF
.	TRBV2	.	TRBJ1-6	TGTGCCAGCATTTCTCTAGGGAGTAATTCACCCCTCCACTTT	CASISLGSNSPLHF
few	TRBV27	TRBD2	TRBJ2-1	TGTGCCAGCAGTCCCCGGACTAGCGGGGGGGCTAATGAGCAGTTCTTC	CASSPRTSGGANEQFF
.	TRBV7-9	.	TRBJ2-3	TGTGCCAGCGCCTGGGCTGTAGATACGCAGTATTTT	CASAWAVDTQYF